This TCR beta chain was identified during a study of cytomegalovirus exposure and HLA in healthy donors. Study information: A previous analysis identified 100 million to 120 million unique TCR beta sequences derived from around 200 million T cells.

The PCR had 60 Vbeta and 13 Jbeta primers. The repertoire was sequenced with immunoSEQ multiplex PCR; TCRdb's copy has only in-frame clones and lacks some. The table has 100,000 to 150,000 clones, less than 80% seen once; the top ten hold around 3%. This clone was detected only once. Its antigen is as yet unknown. General study points: A later analysis found most CMV-associated TCR beta chains apparently HLA-restricted.

The sample was PBMCs. The clonotype was recovered from a woman in her fifties or sixties in good health and CMV-seronegative.

The CDR3: CASSLLWAHGKSNNEQFF. The DNA of the CDR3 is TGTGCCAGCAGCTTACTTTGGGCACACGGGAAGAGTAACAATGAGCAGTTCTTC. The genes are TRBV7-2 and TRBJ2-1; tentatively, D is TRBD2 (5 bases). CDR1 and CDR2 (germline): SGHTA, FQGNSA. Trimming stripped 2 bases from V and 5 bases from J, with 22 bases between. There are 18 residues in the CDR3.